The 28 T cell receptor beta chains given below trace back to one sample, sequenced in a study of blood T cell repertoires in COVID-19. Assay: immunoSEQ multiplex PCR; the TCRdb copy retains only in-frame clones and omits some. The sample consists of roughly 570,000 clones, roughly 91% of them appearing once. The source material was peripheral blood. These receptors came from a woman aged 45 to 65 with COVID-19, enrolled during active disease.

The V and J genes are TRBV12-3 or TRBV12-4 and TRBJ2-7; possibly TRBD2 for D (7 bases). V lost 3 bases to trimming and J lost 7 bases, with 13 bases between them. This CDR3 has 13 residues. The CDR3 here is CASSLAGGAEQYF. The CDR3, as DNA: TGTGCCAGCAGTTTGGCTGGGGGGGCTGAGCAGTACTTC.

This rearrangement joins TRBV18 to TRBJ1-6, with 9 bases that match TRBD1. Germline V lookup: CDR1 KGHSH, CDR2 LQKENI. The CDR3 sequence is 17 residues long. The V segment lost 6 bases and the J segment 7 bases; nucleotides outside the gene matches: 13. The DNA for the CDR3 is TGTGCCAGCTCGCATAACGACCCCGGGACAGGGAATTCACCCCTCCACTTT. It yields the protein CASSHNDPGTGNSPLHF. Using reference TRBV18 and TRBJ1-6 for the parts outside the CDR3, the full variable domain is NAGVMQNPRHLVRRRGQEARLRCSPMKGHSHVYWYRQLPEEGLKFMVYLQKENIIDESGMPKERFSAEFPKEGPSILRIQQVVRGDSAAYFCASSHNDPGTGNSPLHFGNGTRLTVT.

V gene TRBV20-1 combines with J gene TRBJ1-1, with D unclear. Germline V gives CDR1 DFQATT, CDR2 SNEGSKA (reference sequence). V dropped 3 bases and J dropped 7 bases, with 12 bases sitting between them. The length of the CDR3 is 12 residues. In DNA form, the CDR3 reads TGCAGTGCTAGTGCCCAGCGGGGTGAAGCTTTCTTT. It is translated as CSASAQRGEAFF.

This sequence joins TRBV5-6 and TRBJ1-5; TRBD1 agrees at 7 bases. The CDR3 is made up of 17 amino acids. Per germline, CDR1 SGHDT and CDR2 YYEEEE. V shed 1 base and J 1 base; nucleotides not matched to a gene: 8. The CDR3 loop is CASSLLGTVSSNQPQHF. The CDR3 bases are TGTGCCAGCAGCTTGCTGGGGACAGTCTCAAGCAATCAGCCCCAGCATTTT.

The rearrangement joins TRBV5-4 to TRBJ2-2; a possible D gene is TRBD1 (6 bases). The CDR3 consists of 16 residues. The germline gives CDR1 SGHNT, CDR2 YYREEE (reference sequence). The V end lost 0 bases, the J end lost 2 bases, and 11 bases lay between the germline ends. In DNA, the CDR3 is TGTGCCAGCAGCTTGGAGAGGGGGAGAAACACCGGGGAGCTGTTTTTT. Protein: CASSLERGRNTGELFF. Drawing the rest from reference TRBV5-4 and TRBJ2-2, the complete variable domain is ETGVTQSPTHLIKTRGQQVTLRCSSQSGHNTVSWYQQALGQGPQFIFQYYREEENGRGNFPPRFSGLQFPNYSSELNVNALELDDSALYLCASSLERGRNTGELFFGEGSRLTVL.

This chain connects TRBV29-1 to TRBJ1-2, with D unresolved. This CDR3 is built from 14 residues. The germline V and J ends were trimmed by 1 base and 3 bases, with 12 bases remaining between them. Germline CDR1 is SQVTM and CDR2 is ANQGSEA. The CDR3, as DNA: TGCAGCGTTGAAGTCTCGAGTGGGCACTATGGCTACACCTTC. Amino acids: CSVEVSSGHYGYTF. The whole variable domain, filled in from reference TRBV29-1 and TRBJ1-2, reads SAVISQKPSRDICQRGTSLTIQCQVDSQVTMMFWYRQQPGQSLTLIATANQGSEATYESGFVIDKFPISRPNLTFSTLTVSNMSPEDSSIYLCSVEVSSGHYGYTFGSGTRLTVV.

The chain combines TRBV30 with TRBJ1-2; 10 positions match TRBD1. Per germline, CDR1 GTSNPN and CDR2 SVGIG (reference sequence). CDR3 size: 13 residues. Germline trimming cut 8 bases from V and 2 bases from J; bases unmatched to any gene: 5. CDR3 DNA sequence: TGTGCCGTGGCGACAGGGGGCAACTATGGCTACACCTTC. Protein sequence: CAVATGGNYGYTF.

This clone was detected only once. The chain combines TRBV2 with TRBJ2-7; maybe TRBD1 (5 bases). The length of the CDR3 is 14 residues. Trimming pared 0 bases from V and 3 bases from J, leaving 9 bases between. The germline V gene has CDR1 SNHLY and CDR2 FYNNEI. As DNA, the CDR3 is TGTGCCAGCAGTGAAGCGCCAGGGCGCTACGAGCAGTACTTC. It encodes CASSEAPGRYEQYF.

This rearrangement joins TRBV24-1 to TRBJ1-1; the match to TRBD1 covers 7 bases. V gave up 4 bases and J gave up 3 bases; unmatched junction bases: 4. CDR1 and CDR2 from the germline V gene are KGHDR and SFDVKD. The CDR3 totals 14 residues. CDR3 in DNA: TGTGCCACCAGTGACACAGGGGATGACACTGAAGCTTTCTTT. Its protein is CATSDTGDDTEAFF.

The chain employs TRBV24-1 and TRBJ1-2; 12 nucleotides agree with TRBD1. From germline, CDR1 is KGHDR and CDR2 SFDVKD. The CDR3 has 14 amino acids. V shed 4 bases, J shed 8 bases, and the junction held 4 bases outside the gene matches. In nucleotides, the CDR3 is TGTGCCACCAGTGACCCCGGGACAGGGGGCGGCTACACCTTC. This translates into CATSDPGTGGGYTF.

The CDR3 reads CASSGPGGNYGYTF. The CDR3 nucleotides are TGTGCCAGCAGCGGCCCAGGGGGTAACTATGGCTACACCTTC. V usage is TRBV11-2 and J usage is TRBJ1-2; 7 bases fit TRBD1. The germline V gene has CDR1 SGHAT and CDR2 FQNNGV. The CDR3 spans 14 residues. V lost 5 bases to trimming and J lost 1 base; unmatched junction nucleotides: 4.

The CDR3 DNA follows: TGTGCCAGCAGTTTTTCGGGGAGAGGGCTCCTCCACTTT. Translated: CASSFSGRGLLHF. This chain links TRBV27 with TRBJ1-6; D is uncertain. V lost 3 bases and J 15 bases, leaving 15 bases between the germline ends. The CDR3 totals 13 residues. From germline, CDR1 is MNHEY and CDR2 SMNVEV (reference sequence).

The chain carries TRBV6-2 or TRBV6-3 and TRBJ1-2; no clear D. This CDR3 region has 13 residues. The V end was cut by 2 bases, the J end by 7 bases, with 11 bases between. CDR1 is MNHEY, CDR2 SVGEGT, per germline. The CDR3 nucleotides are TGTGCCAGCAGTTACGAGGCCTTTAGTGGCTACACCTTC. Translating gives CASSYEAFSGYTF.

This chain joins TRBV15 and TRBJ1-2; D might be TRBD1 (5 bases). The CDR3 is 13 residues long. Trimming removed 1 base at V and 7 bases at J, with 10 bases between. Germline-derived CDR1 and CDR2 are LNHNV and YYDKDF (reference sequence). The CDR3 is CATSRANGGGYTF. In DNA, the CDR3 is TGTGCCACCAGCAGAGCAAACGGGGGTGGCTACACCTTC. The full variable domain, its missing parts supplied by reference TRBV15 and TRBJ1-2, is DAMVIQNPRYQVTQFGKPVTLSCSQTLNHNVMYWYQQKSSQAPKLLFHYYDKDFNNEADTPDNFQSRRPNTSFCFLDIRSPGLGDTAMYLCATSRANGGGYTFGSGTRLTVV.

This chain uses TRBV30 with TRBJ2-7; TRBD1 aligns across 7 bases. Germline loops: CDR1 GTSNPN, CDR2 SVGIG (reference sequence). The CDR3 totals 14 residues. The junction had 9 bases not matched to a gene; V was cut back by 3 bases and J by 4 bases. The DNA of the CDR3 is TGTGCCTGGAGACCGGGACAGATATCTTACGAGCAGTACTTC. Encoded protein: CAWRPGQISYEQYF.

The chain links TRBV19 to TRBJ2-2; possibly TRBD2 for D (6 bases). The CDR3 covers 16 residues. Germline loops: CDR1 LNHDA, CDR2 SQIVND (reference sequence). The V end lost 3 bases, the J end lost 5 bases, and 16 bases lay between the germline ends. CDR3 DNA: TGTGCCAGTAGTATTTGGAGGGGTGTTAAGACCGGGGAGCTGTTTTTT. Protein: CASSIWRGVKTGELFF.

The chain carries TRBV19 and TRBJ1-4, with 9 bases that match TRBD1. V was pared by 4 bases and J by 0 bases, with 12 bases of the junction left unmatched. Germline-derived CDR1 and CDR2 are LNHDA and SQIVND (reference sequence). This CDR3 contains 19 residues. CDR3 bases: TGTGCCAGTAGTACCCTCCCGGGACAGGGAAGGGCAACTAATGAAAAACTGTTTTTT. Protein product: CASSTLPGQGRATNEKLFF.

CDR3 nucleotides: TGTGCCAGCATACGAGGAAGGACTGAAGCTTTCTTT. Translation: CASIRGRTEAFF. The chain couples TRBV2 to TRBJ1-1; no firm D call. The V gene lost 7 bases and the J gene lost 5 bases, with 11 bases spanning the gap. There are 12 residues in the CDR3. The germline V gene encodes CDR1 SNHLY and CDR2 FYNNEI. The variable domain in full, completed from reference TRBV2 and TRBJ1-1, reads EPEVTQTPSHQVTQMGQEVILRCVPISNHLYFYWYRQILGQKVEFLVSFYNNEISEKSEIFDDQFSVERPDGSNFTLKIRSTKLEDSAMYFCASIRGRTEAFFGQGTRLTVV.

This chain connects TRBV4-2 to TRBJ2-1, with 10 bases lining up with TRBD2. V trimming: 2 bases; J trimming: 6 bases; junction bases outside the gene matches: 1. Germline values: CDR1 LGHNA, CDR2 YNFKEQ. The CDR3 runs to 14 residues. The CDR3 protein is CASSQSGGVNEQFF. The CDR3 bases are TGTGCCAGCAGCCAAAGCGGGGGGGTCAATGAGCAGTTCTTC.

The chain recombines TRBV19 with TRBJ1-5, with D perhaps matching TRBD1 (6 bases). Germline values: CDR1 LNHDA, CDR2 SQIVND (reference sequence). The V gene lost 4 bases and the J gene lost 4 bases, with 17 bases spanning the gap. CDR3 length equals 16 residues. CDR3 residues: CASSTHREGGNQPQHF. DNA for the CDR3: TGTGCCAGTAGTACCCACAGGGAAGGTGGAAATCAGCCCCAGCATTTT.

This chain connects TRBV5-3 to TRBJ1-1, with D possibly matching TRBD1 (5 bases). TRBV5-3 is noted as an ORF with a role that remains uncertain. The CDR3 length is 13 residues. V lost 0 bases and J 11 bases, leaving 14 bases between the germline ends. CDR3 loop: CARSLAAGQEAFF. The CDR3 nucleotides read TGTGCCAGAAGCTTGGCGGCAGGGCAGGAGGCTTTCTTT.

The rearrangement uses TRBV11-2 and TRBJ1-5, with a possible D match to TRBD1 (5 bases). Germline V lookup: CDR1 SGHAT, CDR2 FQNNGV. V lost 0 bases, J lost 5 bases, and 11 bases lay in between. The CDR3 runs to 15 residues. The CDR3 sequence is CASSLDGGTDQPQHF. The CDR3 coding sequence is TGTGCCAGCAGCTTAGATGGGGGGACGGATCAGCCCCAGCATTTT.

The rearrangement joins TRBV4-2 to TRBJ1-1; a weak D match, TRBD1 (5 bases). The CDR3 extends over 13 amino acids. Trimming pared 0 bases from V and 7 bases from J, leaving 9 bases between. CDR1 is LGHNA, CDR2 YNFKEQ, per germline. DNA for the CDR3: TGTGCCAGCAGCCAAGATCAAGGGGTTGAAGCTTTCTTT. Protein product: CASSQDQGVEAFF.

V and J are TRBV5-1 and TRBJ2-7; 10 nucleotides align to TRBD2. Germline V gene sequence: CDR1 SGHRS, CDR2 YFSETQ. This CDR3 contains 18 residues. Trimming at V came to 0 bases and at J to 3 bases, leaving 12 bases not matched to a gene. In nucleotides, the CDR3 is TGCGCCAGCAGCTTGGCCTGGACTAGCGGTCGTGCCCTCTACGAGCAGTACTTC. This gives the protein CASSLAWTSGRALYEQYF.

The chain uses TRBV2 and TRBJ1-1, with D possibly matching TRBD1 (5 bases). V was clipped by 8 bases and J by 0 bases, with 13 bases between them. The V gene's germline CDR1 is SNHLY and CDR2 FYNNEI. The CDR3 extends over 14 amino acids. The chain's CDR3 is CASGQGLVNTEAFF. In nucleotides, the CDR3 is TGTGCCAGCGGGCAGGGTTTAGTGAACACTGAAGCTTTCTTT.

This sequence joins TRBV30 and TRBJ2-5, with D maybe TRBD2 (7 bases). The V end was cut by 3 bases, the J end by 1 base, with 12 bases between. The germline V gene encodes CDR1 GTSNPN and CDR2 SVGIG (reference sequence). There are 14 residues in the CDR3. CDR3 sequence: CAWSGGGAQETQYF. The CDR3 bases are TGTGCCTGGAGCGGTGGGGGGGCCCAAGAGACCCAGTACTTC.

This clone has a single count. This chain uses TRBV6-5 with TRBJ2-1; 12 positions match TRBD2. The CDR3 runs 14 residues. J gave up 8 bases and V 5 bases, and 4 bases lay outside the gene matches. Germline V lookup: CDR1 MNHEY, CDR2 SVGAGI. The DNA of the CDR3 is TGTGCCAGCAGTAAGCTAGCGGGGGGGGATGAGCAGTTCTTC. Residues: CASSKLAGGDEQFF.

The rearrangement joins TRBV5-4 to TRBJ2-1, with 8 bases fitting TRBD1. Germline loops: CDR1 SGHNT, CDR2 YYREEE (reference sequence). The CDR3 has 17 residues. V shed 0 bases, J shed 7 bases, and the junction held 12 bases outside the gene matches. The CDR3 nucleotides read TGTGCCAGCAGCTTGGGGGTGGACAGGGCCCGGGGGAATGAGCAGTTCTTC. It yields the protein CASSLGVDRARGNEQFF.